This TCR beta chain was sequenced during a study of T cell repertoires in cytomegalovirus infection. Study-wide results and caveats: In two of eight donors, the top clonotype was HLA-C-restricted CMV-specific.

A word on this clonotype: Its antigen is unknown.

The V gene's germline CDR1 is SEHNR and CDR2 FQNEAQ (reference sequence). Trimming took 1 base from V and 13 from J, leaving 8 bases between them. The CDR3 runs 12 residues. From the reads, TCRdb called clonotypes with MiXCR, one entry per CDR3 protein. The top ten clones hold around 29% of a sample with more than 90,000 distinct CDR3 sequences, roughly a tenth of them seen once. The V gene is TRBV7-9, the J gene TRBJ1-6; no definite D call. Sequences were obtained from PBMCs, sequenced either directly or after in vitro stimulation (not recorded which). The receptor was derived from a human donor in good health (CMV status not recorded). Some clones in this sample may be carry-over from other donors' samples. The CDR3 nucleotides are TGTGCCAGCAGCTTAGGGAGTGGGCCCCTCCACTTT. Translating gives CASSLGSGPLHF. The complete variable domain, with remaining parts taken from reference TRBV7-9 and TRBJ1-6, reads DTGVSQNPRHKITKRGQNVTFRCDPISEHNRLYWYRQTLGQGPEFLTYFQNEAQLEKSRLLSDRFSAERPKGSFSTLEIQRTEQGDSAMYLCASSLGSGPLHFGNGTRLTVT.